Below are 29 T cell receptor beta chains sequenced from a single sample in a study of shared T cell receptors in the human thymus. Profiled with immunoSEQ multiplex PCR; TCRdb holds only in-frame clones, not every one. The table lists approximately 760,000 clones, 80% to 90% of them singletons, with over 0.008% in the top ten. This sample also appeared in a second study, on human thymus T cells.

Sequenced sample: thymocytes. These receptors were collected from a girl under three years old with a congenital heart defect.

CDR3 nucleotides: TGTGCCAGCAGCTTAGGCGACCCGGGACAGGGTAGGCAAGAGACCCAGTACTTC. It specifies CASSLGDPGQGRQETQYF. J is TRBJ2-5 and V is TRBV11-3; 9 nucleotides line up with TRBD1. The germline CDR1 and CDR2 sequences are SGHNT and YENEEA. The V segment lost 1 base and the J segment 2 bases; nucleotides outside the gene matches: 11. The CDR3 sequence is 18 residues long.

The chain is built from TRBV9 and TRBJ1-2; D might be TRBD1 (5 bases). Germline V CDR1 and CDR2: SGDLS, YYNGEE. The ends were cut back, 0 bases at V and 0 bases at J, with 9 bases in the middle. The CDR3 sequence is 15 residues long. CDR3 region: CASSVVGQTNYGYTF. The CDR3 DNA reads TGTGCCAGCAGCGTAGTGGGGCAGACTAACTATGGCTACACCTTC.

This CDR3 is CSVRAGGGLRDYGYTF. The DNA of the CDR3 is TGCAGCGTGAGGGCAGGGGGCGGCCTCCGAGACTATGGCTACACCTTC. The V gene is TRBV29-1, the J gene TRBJ1-2, with 8 bases matching TRBD1. Germline CDR1 reads SQVTM; CDR2 reads ANQGSEA. The CDR3 loop spans 16 amino acids. After removal of 6 bases from V and 3 bases from J, the junction contained 15 bases not matched to a gene.

The V gene is TRBV5-1, the J gene TRBJ1-6; D unresolved. The ends were cut back, 5 bases at V and 10 bases at J, with 13 bases in the middle. This CDR3 has 13 residues. Germline V gives CDR1 SGHRS, CDR2 YFSETQ. In nucleotides, the CDR3 is TGCGCCAGCAGAAAGGGCGGAGGGTCACCCCTCCACTTT. This translates into CASRKGGGSPLHF.

This chain uses TRBV10-3 with TRBJ1-3; D possibly corresponds to TRBD1 (5 bases). Germline V CDR1 and CDR2: ENHRY, SYGVKD. V was cut by 4 bases and J by 3 bases, with 16 bases left in between. This CDR3 has 16 residues. The CDR3 sequence is CAISAKQAPLGNTIYF. The CDR3, as DNA: TGTGCCATCAGTGCGAAACAGGCCCCTCTTGGAAACACCATATATTTT.

J is TRBJ2-3 and V is TRBV5-1; D is perhaps TRBD2 (7 bases). CDR1 and CDR2 (germline): SGHRS, YFSETQ. Trimming left V 0 bases short and J 1 base short, with 18 bases between. CDR3 length equals 18 residues. CDR3 sequence (DNA): TGCGCCAGCAGCTTGGCGCGGGGGTGCCACAGGGGCACAGATACGCAGTATTTT. It yields the protein CASSLARGCHRGTDTQYF.

The rearrangement links TRBV27 to TRBJ1-6, with D unresolved. In germline, CDR1 is MNHEY, CDR2 SMNVEV (reference sequence). V gave up 3 bases and J gave up 10 bases, with 16 bases separating them. The CDR3 runs 15 residues. CDR3: CASSFGSAFASPLHF. As DNA, the CDR3 is TGTGCCAGCAGTTTTGGATCAGCGTTTGCCTCACCCCTCCACTTT.

This clone occurred a few times. The genes are TRBV5-1 and TRBJ2-3; 14 bases agree with TRBD2. The CDR3 is made up of 20 amino acids. Looked up from germline, CDR1 is SGHRS and CDR2 is YFSETQ. V trimming: 4 bases; J trimming: 0 bases; junction bases outside the gene matches: 13. The CDR3 nucleotides read TGCGCCAGCAGCCGCAGGGGAAGACTAGCGGGGGGGATTAGCACAGATACGCAGTATTTT. It encodes CASSRRGRLAGGISTDTQYF.

The CDR3 sequence: CASSLSIMASTNEKLFF. Written as DNA, the CDR3 is TGTGCCAGCAGTTTATCGATCATGGCCTCAACTAATGAAAAACTGTTTTTT. V is TRBV27 and J is TRBJ1-4, with no clear D. Germline V gene sequence: CDR1 MNHEY, CDR2 SMNVEV (reference sequence). The CDR3 is 17 residues long. Trimming took 0 bases from V and 0 from J, leaving 11 bases between them.

V is TRBV7-9 and J is TRBJ2-1, with a weak D call TRBD1 (5 bases). Trimming pared 2 bases from V and 9 bases from J, leaving 11 bases between. The CDR3 is 13 amino acids. Germline loops: CDR1 SEHNR, CDR2 FQNEAQ (reference sequence). CDR3 DNA: TGTGCCAGCAGCTTACTCAGGGATTGTGAGCAGTTCTTC. As protein: CASSLLRDCEQFF.

This chain links TRBV14 with TRBJ2-7; D is possibly TRBD2 (5 bases). V was trimmed by 1 base and J by 2 bases, leaving 18 bases between them. CDR1 SGHDN and CDR2 FVKESK come from the germline V gene. This CDR3 has 17 amino acids. CDR3 protein: CASSQAHPRGEPYEQYF. As DNA, the CDR3 is TGTGCCAGCAGCCAAGCCCACCCCCGGGGTGAACCCTACGAGCAGTACTTC.

The CDR3 region is CATLSSGGGIRETQYF. CDR3 DNA sequence: TGTGCCACCCTGAGTTCGGGCGGGGGGATCAGAGAGACCCAGTACTTC. The chain uses TRBV25-1 and TRBJ2-5; 8 bases are shared with TRBD2. The germline V gene encodes CDR1 MGHDK and CDR2 SYGVNS. V trimming: 10 bases; J trimming: 4 bases; junction bases outside the gene matches: 17. The CDR3 spans 16 residues. The full variable domain, completed using reference TRBV25-1 and TRBJ2-5, is EADIYQTPRYLVIGTGKKITLECSQTMGHDKMYWYQQDPGMELHLIHYSYGVNSTEKGDLSSESTVSRIRTEHFPLTLESARPSHTSQYLCATLSSGGGIRETQYFGPGTRLLVL.

J is TRBJ2-3 and V is TRBV6-5; tentatively, D is TRBD2 (7 bases). Trimming took off 5 bases at V and 11 bases at J, with 20 bases between the two ends. CDR3 size: 14 residues. CDR1 is MNHEY and CDR2 is SVGAGI in the germline V gene. The CDR3 region has the DNA TGTGCCAGCAGTGGATTTACCCGGGGGGCCCAGCAGTATTTT. As protein: CASSGFTRGAQQYF.

The J gene is TRBJ2-7, the V gene TRBV6-1; 7 nucleotides match TRBD1. CDR3 length: 15 residues. Germline CDR1 reads MNHNS; CDR2 reads SASEGT. V shed 7 bases, J shed 3 bases, and the junction held 12 bases outside the gene matches. As DNA, the CDR3 is TGTGCCAGCACCAGACTCTTCCGACAGGGCTACGAGCAGTACTTC. Encoded protein: CASTRLFRQGYEQYF.

The rearrangement uses TRBV6-5 and TRBJ2-7, with TRBD1 matching over 10 bases. V trimming: 6 bases; J trimming: 5 bases; junction bases outside the gene matches: 4. The CDR3 extends over 13 amino acids. From germline, CDR1 is MNHEY and CDR2 SVGAGI. The CDR3 reads CASSSTGGHEQYF. The CDR3, as DNA: TGTGCCAGCAGCTCGACAGGGGGCCACGAGCAGTACTTC.

This clone came up once. The chain couples TRBV10-3 to TRBJ1-1, with D possibly TRBD1 on 5 matching bases. This CDR3 has 14 amino acids. Trimming stripped 10 bases from V and 2 bases from J, with 17 bases between. Germline assignment: CDR1 ENHRY and CDR2 SYGVKD. The chain's CDR3 is CATEGNRQNTEAFF. DNA of the CDR3: TGTGCCACCGAAGGGAACAGGCAAAACACTGAAGCTTTCTTT.

The chain combines TRBV5-1 with TRBJ1-1; D not resolved. Germline V gene data show CDR1 as SGHRS and CDR2 as YFSETQ. The germline V and J ends were trimmed by 0 bases and 0 bases, with 6 bases remaining between them. CDR3 length equals 14 residues. CDR3 in DNA: TGCGCCAGCAGCTTGGGGCTCATGAACACTGAAGCTTTCTTT. It translates to CASSLGLMNTEAFF. The whole variable domain, remainder taken from reference TRBV5-1 and TRBJ1-1, is KAGVTQTPRYLIKTRGQQVTLSCSPISGHRSVSWYQQTPGQGLQFLFEYFSETQRNKGNFPGRFSGRQFSNSRSEMNVSTLELGDSALYLCASSLGLMNTEAFFGQGTRLTVV.

The V gene is TRBV5-4, the J gene TRBJ2-3; perhaps TRBD2 as D (5 bases). This CDR3 contains 16 residues. Trimming cost V 1 base and J 0 bases, with 12 bases left between them. Germline V gives CDR1 SGHNT, CDR2 YYREEE (reference sequence). The CDR3 coding sequence is TGTGCCAGCAGCTTGTTAGGACTCATGAGCACAGATACGCAGTATTTT. This gives the protein CASSLLGLMSTDTQYF.

The rearrangement uses TRBV7-9 and TRBJ2-7; 8 nucleotides align to TRBD2. The CDR3 length is 15 residues. The germline V gene has CDR1 SEHNR and CDR2 FQNEAQ (reference sequence). The J segment lost 6 bases and the V segment lost 4 bases, leaving 11 bases of the junction unmatched. This CDR3 is CASSSDRQAGGEQYF. DNA of the CDR3: TGTGCCAGCAGCTCGGACCGACAGGCGGGGGGCGAGCAGTACTTC.

The chain uses TRBV4-3 and TRBJ2-1, with 7 bases that match TRBD2. The CDR3 contains 16 residues. Looked up from germline, CDR1 is LGHNA and CDR2 is YSLEER. V shed 1 base, J shed 6 bases, and the junction held 9 bases outside the gene matches. The CDR3 spells CASSQASRGSLNEQFF. Here the CDR3 DNA reads TGCGCCAGCAGCCAAGCTTCGCGGGGGTCCCTCAATGAGCAGTTCTTC.

The chain combines TRBV7-8 with TRBJ2-3; a possible D gene is TRBD2 (5 bases). The CDR3 is 18 amino acids. The V end lost 4 bases, the J end lost 0 bases, and 20 bases lay between the germline ends. Germline values: CDR1 SGHVS, CDR2 FQNEAQ. The CDR3 region has the DNA TGTGCCAGCAGCTCTAGGCGGGTAGTTGGGAGTAGCACAGATACGCAGTATTTT. Translating it yields CASSSRRVVGSSTDTQYF.

This chain uses TRBV10-2 with TRBJ2-7; D is perhaps TRBD1 (5 bases). Trimming left V 4 bases short and J 4 bases short, with 17 bases between. This CDR3 is built from 15 residues. Germline CDR1 WSHSY, CDR2 SAAADI. CDR3 nucleotide sequence: TGCGCCAGCAGTGTGGATGGCAGGGCGCAATACGAGCAGTACTTC. It is translated as CASSVDGRAQYEQYF.

The J gene is TRBJ2-1, the V gene TRBV5-1; the D gene is possibly TRBD2 (5 bases). This CDR3 is built from 16 residues. Germline CDR1 and CDR2: SGHRS and YFSETQ. Trimming cost V 1 base and J 6 bases, with 17 bases left between them. The CDR3 here is CASSLPSGYEVNEQFF. In nucleotides, the CDR3 is TGCGCCAGCAGCTTGCCTTCGGGATATGAGGTCAATGAGCAGTTCTTC.

V is TRBV11-3 and J is TRBJ2-2, with TRBD1 matching 7 bases. This CDR3 comprises 15 residues. Trimming cost V 1 base and J 1 base; bases outside gene matches: 0. The germline gives CDR1 SGHNT, CDR2 YENEEA. CDR3 amino acids: CASSLGTGNTGELFF. The CDR3 region has the DNA TGTGCCAGCAGCTTAGGGACAGGGAACACCGGGGAGCTGTTTTTT.

V and J are TRBV4-3 and TRBJ2-6; 9 bases map to TRBD1. Germline V CDR1 and CDR2: LGHNA, YSLEER. J gave up 0 bases and V 3 bases, and 12 bases lay outside the gene matches. The length of the CDR3 is 20 residues. The chain's CDR3 is CASSQDPRTGESSGANVLTF. As DNA, the CDR3 is TGCGCCAGCAGCCAGGACCCTCGGACAGGGGAAAGCTCTGGGGCCAACGTCCTGACTTTC.

The gene calls are TRBV5-6 and TRBJ1-5; D uncertain. The CDR3 runs to 12 residues. CDR1 is SGHDT and CDR2 is YYEEEE in the germline V gene. Trimming pared 3 bases from V and 4 bases from J, leaving 5 bases between. This CDR3 reads CASSWRNQPQHF. CDR3 sequence (DNA): TGTGCCAGCAGCTGGAGGAATCAGCCCCAGCATTTT.

The chain couples TRBV29-1 to TRBJ2-1; tentative D call: TRBD2 (6 bases). Germline V gene lookup returns CDR1 SQVTM and CDR2 ANQGSEA. Trimming removed 0 bases from V and 2 bases from J, with 8 bases in between. This CDR3 comprises 14 residues. The CDR3, as DNA: TGCAGCGTTGAAGAGCGGGGCCCCTACAATGAGCAGTTCTTC. Translating it yields CSVEERGPYNEQFF.

The CDR3 here is CATSPTRDREYEQYF. CDR3 nucleotide sequence: TGTGCCACCAGCCCCACCCGGGACAGGGAGTACGAGCAGTACTTC. The chain is built from TRBV15 and TRBJ2-7; 9 bases line up with TRBD1. CDR1 is LNHNV, CDR2 YYDKDF, per germline (reference sequence). V gave up 5 bases and J gave up 4 bases; unmatched junction bases: 9. The CDR3 contains 15 residues.

The chain joins TRBV5-5 to TRBJ1-1, with TRBD1 matching 7 bases. CDR1 is SGHKS, CDR2 YYEKEE, per germline (reference sequence). V was clipped by 4 bases and J by 5 bases; unmatched bases: 8. The CDR3 runs to 14 residues. CDR3 bases: TGTGCCAGCAGCCTAAGACAGGGCGGGACTGAAGCTTTCTTT. It is translated as CASSLRQGGTEAFF.